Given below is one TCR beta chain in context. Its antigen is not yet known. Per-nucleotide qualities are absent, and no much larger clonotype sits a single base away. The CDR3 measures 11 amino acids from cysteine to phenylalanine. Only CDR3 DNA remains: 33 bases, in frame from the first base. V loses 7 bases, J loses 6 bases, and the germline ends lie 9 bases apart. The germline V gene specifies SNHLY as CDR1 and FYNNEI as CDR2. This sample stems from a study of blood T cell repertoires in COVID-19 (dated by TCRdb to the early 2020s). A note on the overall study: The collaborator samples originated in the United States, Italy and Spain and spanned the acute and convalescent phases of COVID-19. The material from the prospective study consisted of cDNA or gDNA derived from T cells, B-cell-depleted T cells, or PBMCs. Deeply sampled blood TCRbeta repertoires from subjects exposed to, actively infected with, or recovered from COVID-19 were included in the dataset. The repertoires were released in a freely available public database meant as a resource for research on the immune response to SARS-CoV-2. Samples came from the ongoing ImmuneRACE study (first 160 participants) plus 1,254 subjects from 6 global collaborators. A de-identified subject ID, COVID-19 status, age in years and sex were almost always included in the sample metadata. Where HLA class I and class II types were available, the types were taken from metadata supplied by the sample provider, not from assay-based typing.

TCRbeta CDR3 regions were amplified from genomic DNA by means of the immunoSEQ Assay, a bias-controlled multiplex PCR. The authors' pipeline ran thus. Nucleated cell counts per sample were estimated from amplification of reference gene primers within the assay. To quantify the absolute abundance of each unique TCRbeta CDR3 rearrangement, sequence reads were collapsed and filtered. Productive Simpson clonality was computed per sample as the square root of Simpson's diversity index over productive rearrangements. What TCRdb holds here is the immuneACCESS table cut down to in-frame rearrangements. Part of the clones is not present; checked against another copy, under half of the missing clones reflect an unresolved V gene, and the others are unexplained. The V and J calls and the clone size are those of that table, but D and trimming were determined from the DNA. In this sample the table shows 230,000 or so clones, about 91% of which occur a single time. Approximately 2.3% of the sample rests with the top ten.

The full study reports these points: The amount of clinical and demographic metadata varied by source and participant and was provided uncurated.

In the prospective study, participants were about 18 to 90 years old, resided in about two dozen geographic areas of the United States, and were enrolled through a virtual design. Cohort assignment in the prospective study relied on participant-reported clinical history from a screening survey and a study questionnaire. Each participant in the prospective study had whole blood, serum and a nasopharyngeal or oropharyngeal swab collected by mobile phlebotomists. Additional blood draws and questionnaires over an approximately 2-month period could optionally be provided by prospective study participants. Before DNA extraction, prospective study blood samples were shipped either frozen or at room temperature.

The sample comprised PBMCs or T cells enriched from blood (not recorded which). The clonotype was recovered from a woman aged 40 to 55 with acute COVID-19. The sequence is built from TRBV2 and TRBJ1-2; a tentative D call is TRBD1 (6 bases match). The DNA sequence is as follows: TGTGCCAGCAAGGCAGGGGATGGCTACACCTTC. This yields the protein CASKAGDGYTF.